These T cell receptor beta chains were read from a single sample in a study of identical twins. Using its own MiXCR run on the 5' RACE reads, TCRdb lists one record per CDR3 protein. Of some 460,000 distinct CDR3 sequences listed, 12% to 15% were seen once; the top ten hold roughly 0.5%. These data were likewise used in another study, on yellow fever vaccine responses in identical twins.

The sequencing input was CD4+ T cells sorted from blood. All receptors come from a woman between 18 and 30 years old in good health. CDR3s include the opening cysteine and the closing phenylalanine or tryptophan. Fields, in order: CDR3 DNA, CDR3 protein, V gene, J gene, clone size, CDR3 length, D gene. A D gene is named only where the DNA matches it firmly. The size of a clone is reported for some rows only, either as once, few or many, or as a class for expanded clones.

CDR3nt: TGTGCCAGCAGCTCCCCCCCCCTAAGCTCCTACAATGAGCAGTTCTTC
CDR3aa: CASSSPPLSSYNEQFF
v_gene: TRBV11-2
j_gene: TRBJ2-1
abundance: few
len: 16
d_gene: NA

CDR3nt: TGTGCCAGCAGTGAACGACTAGCGGGGATGCAAGAGACCCAGTACTTC
CDR3aa: CASSERLAGMQETQYF
v_gene: TRBV2
j_gene: TRBJ2-5
abundance: few
len: 16
d_gene: TRBD2

CDR3nt: TGTGCCAGCAGCTACATAGGATCGGATACGCAGTATTTT
CDR3aa: CASSYIGSDTQYF
v_gene: TRBV7-2
j_gene: TRBJ2-3
abundance: many
len: 13
d_gene: NA

CDR3nt: TGTGCCAGCAGCTTAATCAAAGATACGCAGTATTTT
CDR3aa: CASSLIKDTQYF
v_gene: TRBV7-9
j_gene: TRBJ2-3
abundance: few
len: 12
d_gene: NA

CDR3nt: TGCGCCAGCAGCTTGGACGGGGGTCAGCCCCAGCATTTT
CDR3aa: CASSLDGGQPQHF
v_gene: TRBV5-1
j_gene: TRBJ1-5
abundance: NA
len: 13
d_gene: NA

CDR3nt: TGTGCCAGCAGCTTACGGTCGACAGGGGAAGAGACCCAGTACTTC
CDR3aa: CASSLRSTGEETQYF
v_gene: TRBV7-9
j_gene: TRBJ2-5
abundance: NA
len: 15
d_gene: TRBD1

CDR3nt: TGTGCCAGTTGCCGGGACAGCACAGATACGCAGTATTTT
CDR3aa: CASCRDSTDTQYF
v_gene: TRBV12-3/TRBV12-4
j_gene: TRBJ2-3
abundance: NA
len: 13
d_gene: NA

CDR3nt: TGTGCCAGCAGTTACCTGCAGCCCCGCGATGAGCAGTTCTTC
CDR3aa: CASSYLQPRDEQFF
v_gene: TRBV6-5
j_gene: TRBJ2-1
abundance: few
len: 14
d_gene: NA

CDR3nt: TGTGCCAGCAGCGTTAACGTGAACACTGAAGCTTTCTTT
CDR3aa: CASSVNVNTEAFF
v_gene: TRBV9
j_gene: TRBJ1-1
abundance: NA
len: 13
d_gene: NA

CDR3nt: TGCGCCAGCAGCCTCACGGCCGGACTAAACAATGAGCAGTTCTTC
CDR3aa: CASSLTAGLNNEQFF
v_gene: TRBV4-3
j_gene: TRBJ2-1
abundance: NA
len: 15
d_gene: NA

CDR3nt: TGTGCCAGCAGTTTATTATCGGCCTTGGGCGGGGAGCTGTTTTTT
CDR3aa: CASSLLSALGGELFF
v_gene: TRBV27
j_gene: TRBJ2-2
abundance: few
len: 15
d_gene: NA

CDR3nt: TGTGCCAGCATCGACCAGGGGGTAATTGGTACGCAGTATTTT
CDR3aa: CASIDQGVIGTQYF
v_gene: TRBV28
j_gene: TRBJ2-3
abundance: NA
len: 14
d_gene: TRBD1

CDR3nt: TGCGCCAGCAGCCAAGATTGGCGTGGGGCCAGCGGGAGGTTCTATGAGCAGTTCTTC
CDR3aa: CASSQDWRGASGRFYEQFF
v_gene: TRBV4-3
j_gene: TRBJ2-1
abundance: NA
len: 19
d_gene: TRBD2